This TCR beta chain was recorded in a study of blood T cell repertoires in COVID-19. Background on the study: Spain, Italy and the United States supplied samples that represented acute and convalescent COVID-19.

Produced via immunoSEQ multiplex PCR; TCRdb's table is partial and in-frame only. The data show around 260,000 clones, 65% to 90% seen once. The CDR3 is 14 residues long. Per the germline V gene, CDR1 is SGHRS and CDR2 is YFSETQ. V dropped 7 bases and J dropped 5; count of bases not matched to a gene: 6. This TCR was sampled from a human donor in a cohort sampled during active COVID-19. The chain employs TRBV5-1 and TRBJ2-3; 11 bases map to TRBD2. Sequencing used peripheral blood. CDR3 amino acids: CASHSGRAGDTQYF. CDR3 DNA: TGCGCCAGCCATAGCGGGAGGGCCGGAGATACGCAGTATTTT. Complete variable domain (other parts from reference TRBV5-1 and TRBJ2-3): KAGVTQTPRYLIKTRGQQVTLSCSPISGHRSVSWYQQTPGQGLQFLFEYFSETQRNKGNFPGRFSGRQFSNSRSEMNVSTLELGDSALYLCASHSGRAGDTQYFGPGTRLTVL.